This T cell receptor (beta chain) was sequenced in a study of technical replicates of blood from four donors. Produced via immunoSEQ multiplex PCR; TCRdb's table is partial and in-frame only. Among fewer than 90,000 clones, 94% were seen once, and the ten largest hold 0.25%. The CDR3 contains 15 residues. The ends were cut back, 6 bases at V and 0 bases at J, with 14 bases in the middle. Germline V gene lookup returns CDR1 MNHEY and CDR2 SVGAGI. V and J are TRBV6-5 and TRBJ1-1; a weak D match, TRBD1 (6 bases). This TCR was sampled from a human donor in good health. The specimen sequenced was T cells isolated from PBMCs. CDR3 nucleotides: TGTGCCAGCAGGGGCCCGGGACATTTGAACACTGAAGCTTTCTTT. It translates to CASRGPGHLNTEAFF.